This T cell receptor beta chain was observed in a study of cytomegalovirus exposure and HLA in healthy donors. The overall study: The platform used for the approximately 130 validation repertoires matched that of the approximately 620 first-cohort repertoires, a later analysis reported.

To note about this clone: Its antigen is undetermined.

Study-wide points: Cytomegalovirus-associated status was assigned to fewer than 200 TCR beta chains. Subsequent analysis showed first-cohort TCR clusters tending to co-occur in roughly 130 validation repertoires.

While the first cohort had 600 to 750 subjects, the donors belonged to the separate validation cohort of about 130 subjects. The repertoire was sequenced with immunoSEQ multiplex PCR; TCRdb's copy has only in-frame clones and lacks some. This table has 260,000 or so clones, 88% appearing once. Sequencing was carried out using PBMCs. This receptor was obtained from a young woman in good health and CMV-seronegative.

This CDR3 reads CASSGGEEGRFTTGELFF. The CDR3 DNA sequence: TGTGCCAGCAGTGGGGGTGAGGAGGGGCGCTTTACTACCGGGGAGCTGTTTTTT. The chain recombines TRBV25-1 with TRBJ2-2; D perhaps matches TRBD2 (6 bases). V gave up 4 bases and J gave up 5 bases, with 23 bases separating them. Germline V gene lookup returns CDR1 MGHDK and CDR2 SYGVNS. This CDR3 has 18 amino acids.